The 12 T cell receptor beta chains listed next were all sequenced from one sample in a study of type 1 and type 2 diabetes patients. The PCR template was genomic DNA. Amplification of the beta chain CDR3 used 30 forward and 13 reverse multiplex primers. From the multiplex PCR reads, TCRdb called clonotypes with MiXCR, one entry per CDR3 protein. The sample records about 270,000 distinct CDR3 sequences, roughly 44% being singletons. Sequencing was done on a sample of peripheral blood mononuclear cells (PBMCs). The receptors here all came from a young man with type 2 diabetes.

This clonotype has a handful of counts. The rearrangement uses TRBV2 and TRBJ1-1; possibly TRBD1 for D (5 bases). The CDR3 covers 13 residues. Germline CDR1 SNHLY, CDR2 FYNNEI. Trimming shortened V by 8 bases and J by 1 base, and 11 bases separated the two germline ends. DNA for the CDR3: TGTGCCAGCCTTGGGGGGGGGAACACTGAAGCTTTCTTT. Its protein is CASLGGGNTEAFF.

J is TRBJ1-1 and V is TRBV9; 7 nucleotides match TRBD1. Unmatched junction bases numbered 7, after V lost 3 bases and J lost 5 bases. The CDR3 consists of 14 residues. Germline V gene sequence: CDR1 SGDLS, CDR2 YYNGEE. The CDR3 DNA is TGTGCCAGCAGCGAGACAGGGAAGGGTACTGAAGCTTTCTTT. This codes for CASSETGKGTEAFF.

This clonotype was seen only a few times. This sequence joins TRBV13 and TRBJ2-7, with D possibly being TRBD1 or TRBD2 (5 bases each). Trimming stripped 2 bases from V and 3 bases from J, with 14 bases between. Germline CDR1 PRHDT, CDR2 FYEKMQ (reference sequence). There are 15 residues in the CDR3. CDR3 region: CASSLSGQANYEQYF. CDR3 DNA: TGTGCCAGCAGCTTATCGGGGCAGGCTAACTACGAGCAGTACTTC. The whole variable domain, filled in from reference TRBV13 and TRBJ2-7, reads AAGVIQSPRHLIKEKRETATLKCYPIPRHDTVYWYQQGPGQDPQFLISFYEKMQSDKGSIPDRFSAQQFSDYHSELNMSSLELGDSALYFCASSLSGQANYEQYFGPGTRLTVT.

This rearrangement joins TRBV27 to TRBJ2-7; 9 bases agree with TRBD1. The CDR3 totals 15 residues. The V and J ends lost 2 bases and 2 bases, in that order; junction bases with no gene match: 4. Germline V gene lookup returns CDR1 MNHEY and CDR2 SMNVEV (reference sequence). The CDR3 region has the DNA TGTGCCAGCAGTTTAGGGGGACAGGGAACCTACGAGCAGTACTTC. Its translation is CASSLGGQGTYEQYF.

V gene TRBV6-1 combines with J gene TRBJ2-3; D might be TRBD1 or TRBD2, each matching 5 bases. The CDR3 loop spans 14 amino acids. Germline V gives CDR1 MNHNS, CDR2 SASEGT. Trimming removed 11 bases from V and 2 bases from J, with 17 bases in between. The CDR3, as DNA: TGTGCCGCCGGGACCCATCTGTACACAGATACGCAGTATTTT. Its protein product is CAAGTHLYTDTQYF.

The chain recombines TRBV7-8 with TRBJ1-5; D perhaps matches TRBD1 (5 bases). This CDR3 has 17 residues. The V end lost 3 bases, the J end lost 2 bases, and 17 bases lay between the germline ends. The V gene's germline CDR1 is SGHVS and CDR2 FQNEAQ. CDR3 in amino acids: CASSFYRNRIGNQPQHF. The DNA for the CDR3 is TGTGCCAGCAGCTTCTACAGGAACCGGATCGGCAATCAGCCCCAGCATTTT.

The rearrangement uses TRBV7-3 and TRBJ2-7; 7 positions match TRBD2. Per the germline V gene, CDR1 is SGHTA and CDR2 is FQGTGA. The CDR3 extends over 14 amino acids. V lost 5 bases and J lost 3; bases outside the gene matches: 7. The CDR3 DNA reads as TGTGCCAGCAGCACCCGGGGGGACGACTACGAGCAGTACTTC. It is translated as CASSTRGDDYEQYF.

This clonotype has more than one count but fewer than ten. The V call is TRBV7-2, the J call TRBJ2-7; no clear D gene. Germline-derived CDR1 and CDR2 are SGHTA and FQGNSA. CDR3 length: 15 amino acids. Between the trimmed V and J ends, which lost 5 bases and 2 bases, there was a span of 16 bases. CDR3 DNA: TGTGCCAGCAGCCTTTCTCTCACCCCTACCTACGAGCAGTACTTC. Its protein is CASSLSLTPTYEQYF. Full variable domain (missing parts from reference TRBV7-2 and TRBJ2-7): GAGVSQSPSNKVTEKGKDVELRCDPISGHTALYWYRQSLGQGLEFLIYFQGNSAPDKSGLPSDRFSAERTGGSVSTLTIQRTQQEDSAVYLCASSLSLTPTYEQYFGPGTRLTVT.

This chain connects TRBV7-3 to TRBJ2-2; 7 bases are shared with TRBD1. Germline values: CDR1 SGHTA, CDR2 FQGTGA. Trimming took 5 bases from V and 7 from J; bases not matched to a gene: 7. This CDR3 comprises 14 residues. The CDR3 DNA reads as TGTGCCAGCAGCCTCACAGGGGCGGGCGGGGAGCTGTTTTTT. Its translation is CASSLTGAGGELFF.

In its sample, this clonotype was seen a few times. The rearrangement joins TRBV9 to TRBJ2-7, with TRBD1 matching over 8 bases. The CDR3 runs to 14 residues. Germline values: CDR1 SGDLS, CDR2 YYNGEE. The V and J ends lost 3 bases and 1 base, in that order; junction bases with no gene match: 3. The CDR3 DNA reads as TGTGCCAGCAGCGGGACAGGGAGTTCCTACGAGCAGTACTTC. Encoded protein: CASSGTGSSYEQYF.

This clonotype has a handful of counts. J is TRBJ1-6 and V is TRBV13; 9 bases are shared with TRBD1. V trimming: 5 bases; J trimming: 10 bases; junction bases outside the gene matches: 6. Germline CDR1 reads PRHDT; CDR2 reads FYEKMQ (reference sequence). The CDR3 is made up of 14 amino acids. CDR3 protein: CASSGTGSGSPLHF. The CDR3 DNA follows: TGTGCCAGCAGCGGGACAGGGTCCGGGTCACCCCTCCACTTT.

The chain carries TRBV30 and TRBJ1-1; possible D gene TRBD1, 6 bases. CDR3 length: 17 amino acids. The V gene's germline CDR1 is GTSNPN and CDR2 SVGIG (reference sequence). The V gene lost 1 base and the J gene lost 4 bases, with 22 bases spanning the gap. The CDR3 region has the DNA TGTGCCTGGAGTGACTTTTCAACCGGGACATATACCACTGAAGCTTTCTTT. Amino acid sequence: CAWSDFSTGTYTTEAFF.